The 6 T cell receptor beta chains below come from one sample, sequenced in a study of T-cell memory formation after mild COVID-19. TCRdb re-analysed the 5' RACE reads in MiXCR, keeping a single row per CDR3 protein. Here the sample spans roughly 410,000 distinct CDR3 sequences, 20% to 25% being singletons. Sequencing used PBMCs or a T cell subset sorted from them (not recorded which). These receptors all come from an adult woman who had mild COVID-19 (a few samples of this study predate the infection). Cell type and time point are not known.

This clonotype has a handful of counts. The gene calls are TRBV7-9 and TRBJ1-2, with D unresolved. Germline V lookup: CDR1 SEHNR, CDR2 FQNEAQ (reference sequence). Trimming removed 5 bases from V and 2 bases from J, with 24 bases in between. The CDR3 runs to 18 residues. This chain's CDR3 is CASSRDTAGQRRNYGYTF. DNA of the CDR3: TGTGCCAGCAGCCGAGACACGGCCGGGCAACGACGGAACTATGGCTACACCTTC.

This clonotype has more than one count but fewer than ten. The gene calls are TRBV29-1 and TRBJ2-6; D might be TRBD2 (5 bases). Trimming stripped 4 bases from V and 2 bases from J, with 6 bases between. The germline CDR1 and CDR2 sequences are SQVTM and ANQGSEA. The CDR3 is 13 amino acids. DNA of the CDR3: TGCAGCGTTGTGAGGGCTGGGGCCAACGTCCTGACTTTC. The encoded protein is CSVVRAGANVLTF.

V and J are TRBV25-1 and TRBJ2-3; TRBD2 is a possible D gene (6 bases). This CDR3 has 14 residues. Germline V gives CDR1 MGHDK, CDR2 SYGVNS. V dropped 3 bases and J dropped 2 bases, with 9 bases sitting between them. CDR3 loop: CASSEGLPTDTQYF. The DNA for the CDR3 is TGTGCCAGCAGTGAGGGACTTCCCACAGATACGCAGTATTTT.

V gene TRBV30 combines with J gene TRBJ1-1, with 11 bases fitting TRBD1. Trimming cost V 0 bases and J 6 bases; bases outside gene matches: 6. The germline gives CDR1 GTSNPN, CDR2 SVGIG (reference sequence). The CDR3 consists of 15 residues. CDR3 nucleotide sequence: TGTGCCTGGAGTGTAGGCGGGACAGGGGGGGCTGAAGCTTTCTTT. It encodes CAWSVGGTGGAEAFF.

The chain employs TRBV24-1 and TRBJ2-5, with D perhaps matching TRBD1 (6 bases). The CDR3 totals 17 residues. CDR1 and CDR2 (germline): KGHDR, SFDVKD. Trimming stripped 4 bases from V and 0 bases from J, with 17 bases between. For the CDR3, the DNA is TGTGCCACCAGTGACCCTCCCCAGGGGATAGACCAAGAGACCCAGTACTTC. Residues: CATSDPPQGIDQETQYF.

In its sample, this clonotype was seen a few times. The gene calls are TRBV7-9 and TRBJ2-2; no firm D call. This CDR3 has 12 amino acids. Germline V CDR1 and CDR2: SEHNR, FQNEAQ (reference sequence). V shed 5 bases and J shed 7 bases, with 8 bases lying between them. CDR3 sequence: CASSQDLGELFF. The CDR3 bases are TGTGCCAGCAGCCAGGATCTCGGGGAGCTGTTTTTT.